Shown below are 19 T cell receptor beta chains from a single sample sequenced in a study of Graves' ophthalmopathy and Graves' hyperthyroidism. Scientists amplified the TCR beta CDR3 regions from RNA transcripts. RT-PCR with HTBI primers came first, then second-round multiplex PCR. A single record per CDR3 protein comes from TCRdb applying MiXCR to the multiplex PCR reads. There are around 670,000 distinct CDR3 sequences in the sample; 40% occur only once, and approximately 43% lies in the top ten. Sequencing input: peripheral blood. These TCRs come from an adult man with Graves' ophthalmopathy.

As to this clonotype: A read error is possible here, since a much larger clone lies one base away. This chain connects TRBV24-1 to TRBJ1-1; no definite D call. V was clipped by 5 bases and J by 0 bases, with 12 bases between them. The CDR3 has 15 residues. The germline CDR1 and CDR2 sequences are KGHDR and SFDVKD. CDR3 in DNA: TGTGCCACCAGTGGGGCGGACGCTTTGAACACTGAAGCTTTCTTT. Its protein product is CATSGADALNTEAFF.

This clonotype was recorded at least ten times. J is TRBJ2-7 and V is TRBV7-6; tentative D call: TRBD2 (5 bases). Germline V gene lookup returns CDR1 SGHVS and CDR2 FNYEAQ. This CDR3 has 14 amino acids. The ends were cut back, 4 bases at V and 1 base at J, with 11 bases in the middle. CDR3 nucleotides: TGTGCCAGCAGCTCCCAGGCGGGTTCCTACGAGCAGTACTTC. Its protein product is CASSSQAGSYEQYF.

In this sample, this clonotype turned up a few times. The chain recombines TRBV12-3 or TRBV12-4 with TRBJ2-5; 9 bases agree with TRBD1. V shed 4 bases and J 3 bases; nucleotides not matched to a gene: 9. The CDR3 spans 16 residues. The CDR3 here is CASSYLRTGDKETQYF. CDR3 DNA: TGTGCCAGCAGTTATCTGAGGACAGGGGACAAAGAGACCCAGTACTTC.

The V gene is TRBV10-3, the J gene TRBJ2-3; 7 bases agree with TRBD2. The CDR3 is made up of 15 amino acids. CDR1 and CDR2 from the germline V gene are ENHRY and SYGVKD. With 1 base clipped from V and 5 bases from J, the junction kept 6 bases outside the gene matches. The DNA for the CDR3 is TGTGCCATCAGTGAGTTTACGGGGAGGGGAGATACGCAGTATTTT. Encoded protein: CAISEFTGRGDTQYF.

This clonotype showed up just a few times. The gene calls are TRBV7-8 and TRBJ2-7; 7 nucleotides match TRBD1. The germline V gene encodes CDR1 SGHVS and CDR2 FQNEAQ. V dropped 3 bases and J dropped 2; count of bases not matched to a gene: 10. The CDR3 is 16 amino acids. The CDR3 DNA sequence: TGTGCCAGCAGCTTCTTAACCGGGACAGCTCCCTACGAGCAGTACTTC. Protein sequence: CASSFLTGTAPYEQYF. The full variable domain, its missing parts supplied by reference TRBV7-8 and TRBJ2-7, is GAGVSQSPRYKVAKRGQDVALRCDPISGHVSLFWYQQALGQGPEFLTYFQNEAQLDKSGLPSDRFFAERPEGSVSTLKIQRTQQEDSAVYLCASSFLTGTAPYEQYFGPGTRLTVT.

This clonotype was picked up many times. This rearrangement joins TRBV29-1 to TRBJ1-4; no firm D call. Germline V gene data show CDR1 as SQVTM and CDR2 as ANQGSEA. Trimming cost V 3 bases and J 3 bases, with 17 bases left between them. The CDR3 covers 16 residues. CDR3 nucleotides: TGCAGCGTTGAGTTATTTGCGGGCTTGGCTAATGAAAAACTGTTTTTT. Translation gives CSVELFAGLANEKLFF.

Here the CDR3 DNA reads TGTGCCATCAGTGGAGGGGGGGGAAAACTGTTTTTT. This translates into CAISGGGGKLFF. V is TRBV10-3 and J is TRBJ1-4; D may be TRBD1 (6 bases). V gave up 4 bases and J gave up 10 bases, with 10 bases separating them. Germline values: CDR1 ENHRY, CDR2 SYGVKD. The CDR3 length is 12 residues.

This clonotype was recorded many times. The chain carries TRBV29-1 and TRBJ2-6; D may be TRBD1 (6 bases). V gave up 4 bases and J gave up 0 bases, with 10 bases separating them. The germline gives CDR1 SQVTM, CDR2 ANQGSEA. This CDR3 is built from 15 residues. As DNA, the CDR3 is TGCAGCGTTGCAGGACAGAACTCTGGGGCCAACGTCCTGACTTTC. Residues: CSVAGQNSGANVLTF. Based on the CDR3 plus reference TRBV29-1 and TRBJ2-6, the full variable domain is SAVISQKPSRDICQRGTSLTIQCQVDSQVTMMFWYRQQPGQSLTLIATANQGSEATYESGFVIDKFPISRPNLTFSTLTVSNMSPEDSSIYLCSVAGQNSGANVLTFGAGSRLTVL.

The table lists this clonotype with many counts. This rearrangement joins TRBV16 to TRBJ1-6; D is undetermined. CDR3 length equals 12 residues. The germline V gene encodes CDR1 KGHSY and CDR2 FQNENV. The ends were cut back, 2 bases at V and 7 bases at J, with 3 bases in the middle. CDR3 sequence: CASSQNNSPLHF. The CDR3 DNA sequence: TGTGCCAGCAGCCAAAACAATTCACCCCTCCACTTT.

This clonotype was detected ten times or more. Its ends do not fully match the called genes, so a read error is possible. The chain joins TRBV10-3 to TRBJ1-1; tentative D call: TRBD1 (6 bases). Germline values: CDR1 ENHRY, CDR2 SYGVKD. This CDR3 has 15 amino acids. CDR3 loop: CASSYSDRKNTEAFF. Written as DNA, the CDR3 is TGTGCCAGCAGTTACTCAGACAGGAAGAACACTGAAGCTTTCTTT.

In its sample, this clonotype was seen a few times. V usage is TRBV19 and J usage is TRBJ1-1, with 7 positions matching TRBD1. This CDR3 has 17 residues. V lost 5 bases and J lost 1; bases outside the gene matches: 13. Germline V gene sequence: CDR1 LNHDA, CDR2 SQIVND (reference sequence). CDR3 in amino acids: CASSPDDRDWGNTEAFF. CDR3 bases: TGTGCCAGTAGTCCAGACGACAGGGACTGGGGGAACACTGAAGCTTTCTTT.

Ten or more counts support this clonotype. The chain employs TRBV5-4 and TRBJ1-2; possibly TRBD1 for D (6 bases). V was trimmed by 4 bases and J by 8 bases, leaving 15 bases between them. CDR3 length: 13 amino acids. Germline V CDR1 and CDR2: SGHNT, YYREEE (reference sequence). The CDR3, as DNA: TGTGCCAGCAGCGATCCGGGACATGACGGCTACACCTTC. Residues: CASSDPGHDGYTF. Supplemented by reference TRBV5-4 and TRBJ1-2, the full variable domain reads ETGVTQSPTHLIKTRGQQVTLRCSSQSGHNTVSWYQQALGQGPQFIFQYYREEENGRGNFPPRFSGLQFPNYSSELNVNALELDDSALYLCASSDPGHDGYTFGSGTRLTVV.

About this clonotype: This may be a read error, as it is one base from a much larger clone. The chain uses TRBV5-5 and TRBJ2-5; TRBD1 is a possible D gene (5 bases). The CDR3 runs to 15 residues. V lost 2 bases and J 9 bases, leaving 20 bases between the germline ends. Germline assignment: CDR1 SGHKS and CDR2 YYEKEE (reference sequence). The CDR3 here is CASSLGRWTWYAQYF. CDR3 in DNA: TGTGCCAGCAGCTTAGGCCGATGGACATGGTACGCCCAGTACTTC.

As for this clonotype: A junction boundary mismatches the germline segment, possibly from a read error. The chain links TRBV10-3 to TRBJ1-6, with D perhaps TRBD1 (5 bases). From germline, CDR1 is ENHRY and CDR2 SYGVKD. This CDR3 spans 15 amino acids. The CDR3 bases are TGTGCCAGCAGTTTACTCGCGGGGCGAAGTTCACCCCTCCACTTT. Amino acids: CASSLLAGRSSPLHF.

Note on this clonotype: Likely a read error: the CDR3 ends without its conserved phenylalanine or tryptophan. The chain has TRBV7-6 and TRBJ1-5; 7 positions agree with TRBD1. V trimming: 5 bases; J trimming: 0 bases; junction bases outside the gene matches: 4. CDR1 and CDR2 (germline): SGHVS, FNYEAQ. The CDR3 has 15 amino acids. CDR3 protein: CASSLRDSSNQPQHL. CDR3 in DNA: TGTGCCAGCAGCCTACGGGACAGTAGCAATCAGCCCCAGCATCTT.

On this clonotype itself: Lacking the conserved final phenylalanine or tryptophan, this CDR3 likely reflects a read error. No DNA is shown, since the ends of the CDR3 on it are uncertain; the CDR3 is the one TCRdb lists. The chain recombines TRBV2 with TRBJ2-5; TRBD2 was called by the table and not checked on the DNA. Per germline, CDR1 SNHLY and CDR2 FYNNEI. Both ends counted, the CDR3 spans 16 residues. The chain's CDR3 is CASSGVGRPYGYTFGS.

The V and J genes are TRBV7-9 and TRBJ1-1, with TRBD1 identical over 8 bases. V was pared by 5 bases and J by 4 bases, with 6 bases of the junction left unmatched. CDR1 is SEHNR, CDR2 FQNEAQ, per germline (reference sequence). The CDR3 spans 14 residues. CDR3 amino acids: CASSTTGTGTEAFF. CDR3 nucleotides: TGTGCCAGCAGCACCACCGGGACAGGCACTGAAGCTTTCTTT.

Details on this clonotype: Possible read error: a much larger clone is one base away. This is likely a read error, given that the CDR3 carries no conserved phenylalanine or tryptophan at its end. This chain uses TRBV10-2 with TRBJ1-1; 7 nucleotides match TRBD1. The CDR3 covers 15 residues. Trimming took 10 bases from V and 6 from J; bases not matched to a gene: 17. The V gene's germline CDR1 is WSHSY and CDR2 SAAADI. The CDR3 loop reads CAIPGYGTASAEAFC. The CDR3 nucleotides are TGCGCCATCCCAGGGTATGGGACAGCCTCGGCTGAAGCTTTCTGT.

Concerning this clonotype itself: The junction differs from germline at one of its ends, possibly a read error. The rearrangement links TRBV25-1 to TRBJ2-3, with D perhaps matching TRBD2 (5 bases). This CDR3 spans 12 amino acids. The germline gives CDR1 MGHDK, CDR2 SYGVNS. CDR3 amino acids: CASSTPEGRVGF. CDR3 coding DNA: TGTGCCAGCAGTACACCCGAGGGCCGAGTTGGCTTC. The full variable domain, with the rest looked up from reference TRBV25-1 and TRBJ2-3, is EADIYQTPRYLVIGTGKKITLECSQTMGHDKMYWYQQDPGMELHLIHYSYGVNSTEKGDLSSESTVSRIRTEHFPLTLESARPSHTSQYLCASSTPEGRVGFGPGTRLTVL.